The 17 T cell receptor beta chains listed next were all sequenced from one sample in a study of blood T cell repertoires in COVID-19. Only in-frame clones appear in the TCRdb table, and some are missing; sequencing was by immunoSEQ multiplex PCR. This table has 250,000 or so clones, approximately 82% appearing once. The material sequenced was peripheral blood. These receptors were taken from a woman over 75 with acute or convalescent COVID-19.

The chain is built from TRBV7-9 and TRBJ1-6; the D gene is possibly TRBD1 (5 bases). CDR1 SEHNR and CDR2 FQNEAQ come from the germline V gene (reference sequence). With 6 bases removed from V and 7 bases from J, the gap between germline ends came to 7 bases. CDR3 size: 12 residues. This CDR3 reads CASRRGNSPLHF. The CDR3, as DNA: TGTGCCAGCAGAAGGGGCAATTCACCCCTCCACTTT.

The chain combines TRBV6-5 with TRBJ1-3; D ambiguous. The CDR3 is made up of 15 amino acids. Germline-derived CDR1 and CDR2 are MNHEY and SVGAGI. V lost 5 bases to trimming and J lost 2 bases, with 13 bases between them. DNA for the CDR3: TGTGCCAGCAGTCCTCTGTTCTTCGCTGGAAACACCATATATTTT. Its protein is CASSPLFFAGNTIYF.

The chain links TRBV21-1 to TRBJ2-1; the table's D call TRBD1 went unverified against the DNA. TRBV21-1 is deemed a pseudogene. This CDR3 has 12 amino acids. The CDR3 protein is CASSQAYNEQFF. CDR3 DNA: TGTGCCAGCAGTCAGGCCTACAATGAGCAGTTCTTC.

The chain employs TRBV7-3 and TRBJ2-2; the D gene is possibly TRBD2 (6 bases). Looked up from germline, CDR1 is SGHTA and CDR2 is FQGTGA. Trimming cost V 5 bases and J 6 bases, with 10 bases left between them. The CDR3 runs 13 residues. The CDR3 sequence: CASSTSGSGELFF. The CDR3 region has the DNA TGTGCCAGCAGCACCAGCGGGTCCGGGGAGCTGTTTTTT.

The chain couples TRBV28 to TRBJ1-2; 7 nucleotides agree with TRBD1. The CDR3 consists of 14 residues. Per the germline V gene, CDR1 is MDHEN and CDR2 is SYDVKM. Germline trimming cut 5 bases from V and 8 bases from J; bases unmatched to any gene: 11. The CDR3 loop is CASSPPPGGRGYTF. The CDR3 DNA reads TGTGCCAGCAGTCCTCCGCCAGGGGGAAGAGGCTACACCTTC.

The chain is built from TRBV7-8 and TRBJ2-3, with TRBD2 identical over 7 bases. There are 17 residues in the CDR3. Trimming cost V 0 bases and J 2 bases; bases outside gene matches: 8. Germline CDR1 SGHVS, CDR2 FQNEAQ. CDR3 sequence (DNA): TGTGCCAGCAGCTTAGCTCGGGCTAGCGGTCTCACAGATACGCAGTATTTT. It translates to CASSLARASGLTDTQYF.

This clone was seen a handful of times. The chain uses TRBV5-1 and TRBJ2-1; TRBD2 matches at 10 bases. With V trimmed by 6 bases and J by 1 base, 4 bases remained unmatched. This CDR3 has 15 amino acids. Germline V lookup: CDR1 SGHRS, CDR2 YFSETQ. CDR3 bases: TGCGCCAGCAAATCACTAGCGGGATCCTACAATGAGCAGTTCTTC. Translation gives CASKSLAGSYNEQFF.

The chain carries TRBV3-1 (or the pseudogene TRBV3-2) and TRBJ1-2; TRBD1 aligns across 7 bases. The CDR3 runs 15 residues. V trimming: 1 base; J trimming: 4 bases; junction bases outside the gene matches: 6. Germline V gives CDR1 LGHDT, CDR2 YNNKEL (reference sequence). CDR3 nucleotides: TGTGCCAGCAGCCAAGTTCCCCGACAGGGCTATGGCTACACCTTC. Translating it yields CASSQVPRQGYGYTF.

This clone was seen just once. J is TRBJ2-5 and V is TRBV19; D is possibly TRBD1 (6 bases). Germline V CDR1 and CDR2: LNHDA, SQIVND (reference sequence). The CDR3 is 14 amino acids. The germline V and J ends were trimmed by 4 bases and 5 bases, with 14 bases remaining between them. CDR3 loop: CASSTLTGFETQYF. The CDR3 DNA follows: TGTGCCAGTAGTACACTAACAGGGTTCGAGACCCAGTACTTC. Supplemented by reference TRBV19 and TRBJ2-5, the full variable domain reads DGGITQSPKYLFRKEGQNVTLSCEQNLNHDAMYWYRQDPGQGLRLIYYSQIVNDFQKGDIAEGYSVSREKKESFPLTVTSAQKNPTAFYLCASSTLTGFETQYFGPGTRLLVL.

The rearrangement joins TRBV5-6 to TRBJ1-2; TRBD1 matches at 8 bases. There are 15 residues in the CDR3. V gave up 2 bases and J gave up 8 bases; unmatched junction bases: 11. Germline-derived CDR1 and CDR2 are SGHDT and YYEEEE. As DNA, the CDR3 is TGTGCCAGCAGCTTCCTAGACAGGGGTGGTCGGGGCTACACCTTC. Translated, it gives CASSFLDRGGRGYTF.

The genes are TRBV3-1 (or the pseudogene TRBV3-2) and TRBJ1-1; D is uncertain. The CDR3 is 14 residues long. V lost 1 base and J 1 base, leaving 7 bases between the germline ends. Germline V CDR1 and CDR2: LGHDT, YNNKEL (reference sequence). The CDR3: CASSQGGENTEAFF. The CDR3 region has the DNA TGTGCCAGCAGCCAAGGCGGGGAGAACACTGAAGCTTTCTTT.

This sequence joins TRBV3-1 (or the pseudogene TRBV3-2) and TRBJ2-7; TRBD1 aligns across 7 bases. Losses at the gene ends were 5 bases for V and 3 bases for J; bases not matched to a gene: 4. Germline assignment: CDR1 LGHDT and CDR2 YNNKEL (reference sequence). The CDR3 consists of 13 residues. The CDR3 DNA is TGTGCCAGCAGCAGGGACAGTGACTACGAGCAGTACTTC. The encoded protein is CASSRDSDYEQYF.

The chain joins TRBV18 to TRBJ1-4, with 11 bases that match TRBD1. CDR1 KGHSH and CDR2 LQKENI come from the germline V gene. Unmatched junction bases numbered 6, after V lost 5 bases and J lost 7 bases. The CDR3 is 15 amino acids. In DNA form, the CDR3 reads TGTGCCAGCTCAGCGGACGGGACAGGGGGTGAAAAACTGTTTTTT. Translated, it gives CASSADGTGGEKLFF.

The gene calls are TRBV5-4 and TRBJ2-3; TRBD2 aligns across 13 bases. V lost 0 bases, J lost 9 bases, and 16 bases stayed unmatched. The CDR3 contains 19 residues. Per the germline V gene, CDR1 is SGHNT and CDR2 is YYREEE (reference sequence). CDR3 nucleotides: TGTGCCAGCAGCTTGGCCGGACTAGCGGGGGCTAAGGGGGCCATGACGCAGTATTTT. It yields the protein CASSLAGLAGAKGAMTQYF.

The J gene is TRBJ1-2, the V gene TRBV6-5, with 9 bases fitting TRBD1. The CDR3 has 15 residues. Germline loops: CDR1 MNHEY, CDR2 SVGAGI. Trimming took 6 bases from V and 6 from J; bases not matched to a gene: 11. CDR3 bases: TGTGCCAGCAGCTACCGGGGAGACAGGGGGAATGGCTACACCTTC. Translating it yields CASSYRGDRGNGYTF.

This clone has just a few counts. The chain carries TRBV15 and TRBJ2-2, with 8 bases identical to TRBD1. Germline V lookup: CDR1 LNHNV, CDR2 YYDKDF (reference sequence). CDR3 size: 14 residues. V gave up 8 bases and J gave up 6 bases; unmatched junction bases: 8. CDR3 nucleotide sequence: TGTGCCACCCACGGACAGGGTTCGCCCGGGGAGCTGTTTTTT. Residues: CATHGQGSPGELFF. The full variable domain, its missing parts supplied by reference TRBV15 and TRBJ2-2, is DAMVIQNPRYQVTQFGKPVTLSCSQTLNHNVMYWYQQKSSQAPKLLFHYYDKDFNNEADTPDNFQSRRPNTSFCFLDIRSPGLGDTAMYLCATHGQGSPGELFFGEGSRLTVL.

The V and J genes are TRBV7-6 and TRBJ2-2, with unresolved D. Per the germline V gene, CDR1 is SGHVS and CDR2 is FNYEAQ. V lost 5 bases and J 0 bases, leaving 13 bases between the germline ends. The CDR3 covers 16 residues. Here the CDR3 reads CASSLSLPANTGELFF. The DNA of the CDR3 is TGTGCCAGCAGCCTCTCGCTTCCGGCGAACACCGGGGAGCTGTTTTTT. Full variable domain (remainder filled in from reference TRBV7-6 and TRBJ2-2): GAGVSQSPRYKVTKRGQDVALRCDPISGHVSLYWYRQALGQGPEFLTYFNYEAQQDKSGLPNDRFSAERPEGSISTLTIQRTEQRDSAMYRCASSLSLPANTGELFFGEGSRLTVL.